This T cell receptor (beta chain) originates from a study of T cell changes during pregnancy in multiple sclerosis. The CDR3 covers 13 residues. This table comes from immunoSEQ multiplex PCR, and its TCRdb copy is limited to in-frame clones, with some not included. The sample lists about 80,000 clones; 92% were seen once. This specimen was peripheral blood, taken before pregnancy. This sequence joins TRBV21-1 and TRBJ1-4; the table calls TRBD1, which could not be checked here. TRBV21-1 is a listed pseudogene. This TCR was recovered from a female donor with multiple sclerosis, enrolled in a pregnancy study. The CDR3 reads CATGDSRNEKLFF. The CDR3 nucleotides read TGTGCCACCGGGGACAGCCGGAATGAAAAACTGTTTTTT.